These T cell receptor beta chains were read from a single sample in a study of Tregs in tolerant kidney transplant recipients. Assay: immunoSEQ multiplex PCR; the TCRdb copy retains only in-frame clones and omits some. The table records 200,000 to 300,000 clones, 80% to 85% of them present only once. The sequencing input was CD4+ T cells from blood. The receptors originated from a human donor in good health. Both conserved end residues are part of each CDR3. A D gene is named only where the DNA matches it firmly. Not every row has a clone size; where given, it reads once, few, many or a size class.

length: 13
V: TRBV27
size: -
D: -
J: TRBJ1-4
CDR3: CASSPKTAGQLLF
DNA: TGTGCCAGCAGCCCTAAAACCGCGGGACAACTGCTTTTT

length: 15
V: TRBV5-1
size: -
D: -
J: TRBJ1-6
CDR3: CASSLREPNNSPLHF
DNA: TGCGCCAGCAGCTTGCGGGAGCCCAATAATTCACCCCTCCACTTT

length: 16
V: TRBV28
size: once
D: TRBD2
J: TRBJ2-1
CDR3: CASSLAGGPSYNEQFF
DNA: TGTGCCAGCAGTTTGGCGGGAGGGCCCTCATACAATGAGCAGTTCTTC

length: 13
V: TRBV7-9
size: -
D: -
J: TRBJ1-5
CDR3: CASSLGLSQPQHF
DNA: TGTGCCAGCAGCTTAGGGCTAAGTCAGCCCCAGCATTTT

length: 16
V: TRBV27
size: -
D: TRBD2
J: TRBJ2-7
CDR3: CASSAQLAGDSYEQYF
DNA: TGTGCCAGCAGTGCACAACTAGCGGGAGACTCCTACGAGCAGTACTTC

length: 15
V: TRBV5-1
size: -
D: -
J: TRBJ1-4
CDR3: CASSLGTAPNEKLFF
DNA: TGCGCCAGCAGCTTGGGTACAGCCCCTAATGAAAAACTGTTTTTT

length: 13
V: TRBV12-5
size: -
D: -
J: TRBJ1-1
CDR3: CASGLGEGTEAFF
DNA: TGTGCTAGTGGTTTGGGGGAGGGTACTGAAGCTTTCTTT

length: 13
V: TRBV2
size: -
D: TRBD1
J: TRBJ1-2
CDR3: CASSIRDSYGYTF
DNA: TGTGCCAGCAGTATCCGGGACAGTTATGGCTACACCTTC

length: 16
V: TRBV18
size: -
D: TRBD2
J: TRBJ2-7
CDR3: CASSPPTGLAVYEQYF
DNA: TGTGCCAGCTCACCACCGACGGGACTAGCGGTCTACGAGCAGTACTTC

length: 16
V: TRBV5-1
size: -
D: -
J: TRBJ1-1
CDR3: CASSLGDTAEGTEAFF
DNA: TGCGCCAGCAGCTTGGGCGACACGGCCGAGGGGACTGAAGCTTTCTTT

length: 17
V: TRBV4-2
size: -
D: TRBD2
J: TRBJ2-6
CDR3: CASSPLRAGAGANVLTF
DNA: TGTGCCAGCAGCCCCCTCAGAGCGGGAGCTGGGGCCAACGTCCTGACTTTC

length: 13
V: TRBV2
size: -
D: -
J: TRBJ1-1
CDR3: CASNRQANTEAFF
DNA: TGTGCCAGCAACCGACAAGCGAACACTGAAGCTTTCTTT

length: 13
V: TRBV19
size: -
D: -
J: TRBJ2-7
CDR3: CASSLRILYEQYF
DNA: TGTGCCAGTAGCCTCAGGATTCTCTACGAGCAGTACTTC